This T cell receptor (beta chain) was recorded in a study of radiation and T cells in renal cell carcinoma. Described time point: baseline pretreatment blood. Treatment meaning: 15 Gy SBRT to primary tumor, nephrectomy 4 weeks later. Method: immunoSEQ multiplex PCR; TCRdb's copy keeps in-frame clones and lacks some. Of 87,000 or so clones detected, approximately 86% appear once; the ten largest clones hold approximately 8.4%. The length of the CDR3 is 15 residues. V lost 2 bases and J lost 4, with 11 bases in between. Germline loops: CDR1 SGHVS, CDR2 FQNEAQ. The V gene is TRBV7-8, the J gene TRBJ2-2; D may correspond to TRBD1 or TRBD2 (5 bases each). Specimen: blood, collected from a patient whose treatment included radiotherapy and nephrectomy. The TCR was taken from a man aged 50 or older with renal cell carcinoma. The CDR3 DNA is TGTGCCAGCAGCTTACCCAGGGACCCCACCGGGGAGCTGTTTTTT. Protein product: CASSLPRDPTGELFF.